A single sample gave rise to the 2 T cell receptor beta chains below, sequenced in a study of OX40 agonist ivuxolimab in advanced cancers. The protocol was immunoSEQ multiplex PCR, while the TCRdb copy is restricted to in-frame clones and leaves out a portion. The data hold under 100,000 clones, with 84% observed a single time. The specimen comprised CD4+ or CD8+ T cells sorted from blood, sampled in a trial of the OX40 agonist ivuxolimab. The receptors here all came from an adult with an advanced solid tumor such as melanoma, head and neck, liver or kidney cancer.

Comment on this clone: Given a much more abundant clone one base away, this may be a read error. Other nucleotide sequences in the sample specify the same CDR3. This sequence joins TRBV7-9 and TRBJ2-2, with D possibly TRBD1 on 6 matching bases. The germline V gene has CDR1 SEHNR and CDR2 FQNEAQ (reference sequence). The CDR3 covers 15 residues. CDR3 sequence: CASSLRQGITGELFF. CDR3 DNA sequence: TGTGCCAGCAGCCTTCGTCAGGGGATCACCGGAGAGCTGTTTTTT. The full variable domain, its missing parts supplied by reference TRBV7-9 and TRBJ2-2, is DTGVSQNPRHKITKRGQNVTFRCDPISEHNRLYWYRQTLGQGPEFLTYFQNEAQLEKSRLLSDRFSAERPKGSFSTLEIQRTEQGDSAMYLCASSLRQGITGELFFGEGSRLTVL.

This clone has a handful of counts. The DNA of the CDR3 is TGTGCCAGCAGACCTTACTACAGGGTATTAGATGGCTACACCTTC. Amino acids: CASRPYYRVLDGYTF. The V gene is TRBV5-6, the J gene TRBJ1-2; a possible D gene is TRBD1 (6 bases). CDR3 length: 15 amino acids. Germline-derived CDR1 and CDR2 are SGHDT and YYEEEE. V was shortened by 5 bases and J by 6 bases, with 20 bases between the two germline ends.